This TCR beta chain was obtained from a study of blood T cell repertoires in COVID-19. For the study at large: Specimens from acute and convalescent COVID-19 originated in the United States, Italy and Spain. Sources were T cells, B-cell-depleted T cells, or PBMCs; the material itself was cDNA or gDNA.

Produced via immunoSEQ multiplex PCR; TCRdb's table is partial and in-frame only. The sample records tens of thousands of clones, around nine tenths being singletons. CDR3 length: 16 amino acids. The germline V gene encodes CDR1 LNHDA and CDR2 SQIVND (reference sequence). Trimming removed 6 bases from V and 0 bases from J, with 15 bases in between. The sequencing sample was made of peripheral blood. The V and J genes are TRBV19 and TRBJ1-3, with D tentatively TRBD1 (5 bases). This sequence was found in a woman at least 80 years old with acute or convalescent COVID-19. The CDR3 nucleotides are TGTGCCAGTAGCGAGTGGGGCCCGAGCTCTGGAAACACCATATATTTT. Its translation: CASSEWGPSSGNTIYF.